This T cell receptor (beta chain) was obtained from a study of T-cell reconstitution after alpha-beta-depleted transplantation in children. J was trimmed by 2 bases and V by 7 bases; bases with no gene match: 7. There are 14 residues in the CDR3. Preparing the TCRbeta library involved the use of unique molecular identifiers. TCRdb independently ran MiXCR on the PCR reads; one entry per CDR3 protein. Of about 980,000 distinct CDR3 sequences listed, roughly 29% are singletons. This clonotype was detected a few times. The chain links TRBV12-3 or TRBV12-4 to TRBJ2-7; 8 bases map to TRBD1. Sequencing used PBMCs, mostly from graft donor cells, obtained 360 days after TCRalphabeta/CD19-depleted stem cell transplant. The source of this sequence is a boy in the first two years of life who had a stem cell transplant for SCID, so the T cells may come from the graft donor. CDR3 sequence: CASTSRDRPYEQYF. The CDR3 nucleotides read TGTGCCAGCACTTCCCGGGACAGGCCCTACGAGCAGTACTTC.